This T cell receptor beta chain was captured by sequencing in a study of blood T cell repertoires in COVID-19. The CDR3 has 14 amino acids. The V and J ends lost 6 bases and 7 bases, in that order; junction bases with no gene match: 9. CDR1 is SGHTA, CDR2 FQGNSA, per germline. Some clones are missing from TCRdb's copy, which holds only in-frame ones; the method was immunoSEQ multiplex PCR. Of approximately 140,000 clones listed, approximately 80% are singletons. This clonotype originated in a man aged 55 to 70 with active or convalescent COVID-19. Sequenced: peripheral blood. The chain recombines TRBV7-2 with TRBJ2-1; 7 bases are a match to TRBD2. The CDR3, as DNA: TGTGCCAGCAGTTGGGGCGGGAGTAGTAATGAGCAGTTCTTC. It specifies CASSWGGSSNEQFF.